This entry describes one T cell receptor (beta chain). Its specificity is unknown. The assay was immunoSEQ multiplex PCR, and TCRdb's table has in-frame clones only and misses some. The sample holds over 25,000 clones, around 71% seen once. The source of the sample is a study of PD-1 blockade in classical Hodgkin lymphoma. Study-level background: With a 2-week interval, patients received intravenous nivolumab at 3 mg/kg.

Study outcomes and limitations: The origin of the repertoire differences remains undefined, with disease activity or prior therapy as possible causes.

V was clipped by 7 bases and J by 2 bases, with 19 bases between them. Per the germline V gene, CDR1 is SNHLY and CDR2 is FYNNEI. CDR3 length: 16 amino acids. Brentuximab vedotin exposure varied, and every patient relapsed after autologous stem cell transplantation. The specimen comprised peripheral blood mononuclear cells (PBMCs), sampled before the second cycle of nivolumab. The V call is TRBV2, the J call TRBJ2-3; D might be TRBD2 (7 bases). This clonotype was sampled from a human donor with classical Hodgkin lymphoma. In nucleotides, the CDR3 is TGTGCCAGCACCCGGGGGGCTGCCCTTTCCACAGATACGCAGTATTTT. Translation: CASTRGAALSTDTQYF.